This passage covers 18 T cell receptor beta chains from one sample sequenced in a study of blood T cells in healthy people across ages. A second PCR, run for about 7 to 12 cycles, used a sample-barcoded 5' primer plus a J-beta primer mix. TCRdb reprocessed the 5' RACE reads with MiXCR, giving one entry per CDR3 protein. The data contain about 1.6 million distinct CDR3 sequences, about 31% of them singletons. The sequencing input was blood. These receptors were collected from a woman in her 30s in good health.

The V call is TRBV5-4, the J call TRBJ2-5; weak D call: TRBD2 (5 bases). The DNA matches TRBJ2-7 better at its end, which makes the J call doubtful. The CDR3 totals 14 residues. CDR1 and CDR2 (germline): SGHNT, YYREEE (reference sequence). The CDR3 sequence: CASSLRGREYEQYF. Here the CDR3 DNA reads TGTGCCAGCAGCTTGAGAGGAAGGGAGTACGAGCAGTACTTC.

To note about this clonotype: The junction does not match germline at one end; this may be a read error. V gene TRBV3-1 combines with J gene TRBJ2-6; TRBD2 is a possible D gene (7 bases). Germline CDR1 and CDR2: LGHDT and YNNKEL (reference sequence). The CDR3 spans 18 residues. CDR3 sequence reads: CASSQERTGLRGADVLTF. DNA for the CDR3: TGTGCCAGCAGCCAAGAAAGAACAGGGCTACGGGGGGCCGACGTCCTGACTTTC.

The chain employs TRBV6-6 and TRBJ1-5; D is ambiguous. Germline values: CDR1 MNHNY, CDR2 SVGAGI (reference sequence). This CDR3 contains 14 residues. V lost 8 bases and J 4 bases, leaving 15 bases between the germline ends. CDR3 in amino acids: CASGEVGRNQPQHF. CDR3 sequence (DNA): TGTGCCAGCGGAGAGGTTGGAAGAAATCAGCCCCAGCATTTT.

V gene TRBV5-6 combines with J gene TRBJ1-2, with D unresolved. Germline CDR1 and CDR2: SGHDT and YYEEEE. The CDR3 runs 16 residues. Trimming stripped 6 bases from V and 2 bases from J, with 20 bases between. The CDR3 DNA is TGTGCCAGCAACCCGGGCTCTCCGGGAGAGAACTATGGCTACACCTTC. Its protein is CASNPGSPGENYGYTF.

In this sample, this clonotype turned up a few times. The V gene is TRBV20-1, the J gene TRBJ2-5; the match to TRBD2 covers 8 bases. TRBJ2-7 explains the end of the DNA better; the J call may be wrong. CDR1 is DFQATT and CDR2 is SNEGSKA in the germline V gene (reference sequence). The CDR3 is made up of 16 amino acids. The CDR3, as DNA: TGCAGTTCATCTCTTTTGGGTAGCGGGGTTTCCTACGAGCAGTACTTC. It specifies CSSSLLGSGVSYEQYF.

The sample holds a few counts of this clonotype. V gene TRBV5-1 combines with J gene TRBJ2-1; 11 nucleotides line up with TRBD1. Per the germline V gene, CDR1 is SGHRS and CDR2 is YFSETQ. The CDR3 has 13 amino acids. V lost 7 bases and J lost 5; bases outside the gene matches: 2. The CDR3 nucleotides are TGCGCCAGCCGGGACAGGGGGAACAATGAGCAGTTCTTC. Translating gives CASRDRGNNEQFF.

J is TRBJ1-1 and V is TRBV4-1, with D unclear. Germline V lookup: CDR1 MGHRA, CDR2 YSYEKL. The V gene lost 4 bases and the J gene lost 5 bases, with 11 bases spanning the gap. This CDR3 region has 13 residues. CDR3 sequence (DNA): TGCGCCAGCAGCCTTGCGGGTCTGACTGAAGCTTTCTTT. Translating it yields CASSLAGLTEAFF.

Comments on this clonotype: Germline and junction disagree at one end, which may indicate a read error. The CDR3 DNA reads as TGTGCCCGCAGGGGCCAGGGGAACACCGGGGAGCTGTTTTTT. This encodes CARRGQGNTGELFF. The chain carries TRBV7-9 and TRBJ2-2; possible D gene TRBD1, 6 bases. CDR3 length equals 14 residues. Germline V gene data show CDR1 as SEHNR and CDR2 as FQNEAQ (reference sequence).

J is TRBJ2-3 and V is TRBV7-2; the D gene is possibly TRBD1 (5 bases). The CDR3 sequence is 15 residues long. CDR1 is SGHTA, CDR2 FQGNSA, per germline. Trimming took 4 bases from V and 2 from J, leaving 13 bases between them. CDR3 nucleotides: TGTGCCAGCAGCTCTAGTCAGGGTAACACAGATACGCAGTATTTT. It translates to CASSSSQGNTDTQYF.

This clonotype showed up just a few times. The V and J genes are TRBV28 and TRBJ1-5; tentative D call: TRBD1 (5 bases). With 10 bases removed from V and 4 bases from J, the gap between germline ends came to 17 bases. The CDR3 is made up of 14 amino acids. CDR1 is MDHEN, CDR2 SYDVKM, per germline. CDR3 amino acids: CATAAGRRNQPQHF. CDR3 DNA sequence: TGTGCCACCGCCGCGGGACGGAGGAATCAGCCCCAGCATTTT.

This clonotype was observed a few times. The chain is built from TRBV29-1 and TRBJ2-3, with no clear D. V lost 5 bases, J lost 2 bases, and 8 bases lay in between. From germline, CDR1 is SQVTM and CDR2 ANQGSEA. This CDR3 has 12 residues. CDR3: CSVRATTDTQYF. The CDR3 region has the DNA TGCAGCGTTAGGGCCACCACAGATACGCAGTATTTT.

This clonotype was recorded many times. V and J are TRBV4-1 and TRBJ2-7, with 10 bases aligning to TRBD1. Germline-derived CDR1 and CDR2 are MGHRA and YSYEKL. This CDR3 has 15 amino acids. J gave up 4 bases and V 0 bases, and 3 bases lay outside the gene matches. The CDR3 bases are TGCGCCAGCAGCCAAGAGACAGGGGGCGCGTACGAGCAGTACTTC. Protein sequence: CASSQETGGAYEQYF.

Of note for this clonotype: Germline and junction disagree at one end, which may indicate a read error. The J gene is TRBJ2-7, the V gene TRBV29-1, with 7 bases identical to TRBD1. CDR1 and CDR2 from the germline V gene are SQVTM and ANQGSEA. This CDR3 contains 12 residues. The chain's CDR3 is CGVKWDSYEQYF. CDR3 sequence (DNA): TGCGGCGTGAAATGGGACAGCTACGAGCAGTACTTC.

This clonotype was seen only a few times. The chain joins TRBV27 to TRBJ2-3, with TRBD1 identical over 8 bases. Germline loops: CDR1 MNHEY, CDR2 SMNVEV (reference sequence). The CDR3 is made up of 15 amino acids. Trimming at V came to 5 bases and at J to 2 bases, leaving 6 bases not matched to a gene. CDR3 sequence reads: CASSPPGQDTDTQYF. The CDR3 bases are TGTGCCAGCAGTCCCCCGGGACAGGACACAGATACGCAGTATTTT.

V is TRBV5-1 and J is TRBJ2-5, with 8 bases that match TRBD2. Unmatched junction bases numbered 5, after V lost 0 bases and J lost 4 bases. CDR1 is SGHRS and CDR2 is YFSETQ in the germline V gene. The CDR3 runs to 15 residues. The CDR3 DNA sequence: TGCGCCAGCAGCTTGGCACTAGCGGTTATAGAGACCCAGTACTTC. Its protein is CASSLALAVIETQYF.

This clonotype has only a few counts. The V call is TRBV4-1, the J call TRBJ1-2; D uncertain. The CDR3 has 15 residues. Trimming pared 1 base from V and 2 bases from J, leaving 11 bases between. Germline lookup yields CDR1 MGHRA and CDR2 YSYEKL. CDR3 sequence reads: CASSQGGEKNYGYTF. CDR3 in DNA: TGCGCCAGCAGCCAAGGAGGAGAAAAGAACTATGGCTACACCTTC.

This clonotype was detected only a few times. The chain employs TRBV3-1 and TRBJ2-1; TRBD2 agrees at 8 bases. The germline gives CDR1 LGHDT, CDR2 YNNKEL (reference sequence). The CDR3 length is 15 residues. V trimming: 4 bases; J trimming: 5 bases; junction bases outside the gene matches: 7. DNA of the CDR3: TGTGCCAGCAGCCCGAGCGGGGGCATTGACAATGAGCAGTTCTTC. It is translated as CASSPSGGIDNEQFF.

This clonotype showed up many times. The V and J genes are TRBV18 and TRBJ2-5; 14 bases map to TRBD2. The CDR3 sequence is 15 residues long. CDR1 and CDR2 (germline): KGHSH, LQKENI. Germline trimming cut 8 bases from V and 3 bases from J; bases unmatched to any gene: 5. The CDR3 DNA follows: TGTGCCAGCAGTCCGGGACTAGCGGGAGAAGAGACCCAGTACTTC. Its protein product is CASSPGLAGEETQYF.